This T cell receptor beta chain was sequenced for a study of early T cells in non-severe SARS-CoV-2 infection. Study details: The sequenced material was bulk RNA from unsorted whole blood, and its chains were unpaired.

Overall study findings and caveats: The VDJdb matching leaned toward anti-spike CD8 responses and overlooked private and CD4 specificities.

Germline V lookup: CDR1 MDHEN, CDR2 SYDVKM. V was cut by 8 bases and J by 0 bases, with 11 bases left in between. The CDR3 extends over 15 amino acids. This clonotype was recorded many times. No antigen is known for it. The TCR library protocol was used to attach unique molecular identifiers. These identifiers were attached to individual cDNA molecules. TCRdb itself ran the 5' RACE reads through MiXCR, one entry per CDR3 protein. The sample yields approximately 65,000 distinct CDR3 sequences, 13% seen once. Sequencing was carried out using whole blood. This sequence was found in an adult who was a healthcare worker with PCR-confirmed SARS-CoV-2 infection or an uninfected control (not recorded which). The rearrangement joins TRBV28 to TRBJ1-6; D possibly corresponds to TRBD1 (6 bases). The CDR3 bases are TGTGCCAGCTTACAGGGAAGCTCCTATAATTCACCCCTCCACTTT. It is translated as CASLQGSSYNSPLHF.